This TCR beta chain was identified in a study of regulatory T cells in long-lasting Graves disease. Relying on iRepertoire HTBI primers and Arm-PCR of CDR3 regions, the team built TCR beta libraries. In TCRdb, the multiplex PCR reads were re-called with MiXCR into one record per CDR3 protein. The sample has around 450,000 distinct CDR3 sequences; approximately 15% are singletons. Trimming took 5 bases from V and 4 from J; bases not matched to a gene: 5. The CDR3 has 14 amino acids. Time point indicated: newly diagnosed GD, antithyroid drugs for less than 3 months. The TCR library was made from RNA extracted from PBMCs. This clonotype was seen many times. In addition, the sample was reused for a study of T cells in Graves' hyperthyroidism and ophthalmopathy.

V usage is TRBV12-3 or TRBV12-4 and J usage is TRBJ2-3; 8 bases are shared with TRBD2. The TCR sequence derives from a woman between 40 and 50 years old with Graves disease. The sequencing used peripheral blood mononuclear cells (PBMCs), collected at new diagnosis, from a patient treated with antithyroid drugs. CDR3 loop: CASSQGLASDTQYF. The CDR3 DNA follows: TGTGCCAGCAGTCAAGGACTAGCATCAGATACGCAGTATTTT.